These 20 T cell receptor beta chains were all obtained from the same sample, sequenced in a study of blood T cells in healthy people across ages. Next came a second PCR, run for about 6 to 11 cycles, which used a sample-barcoded 5' primer along with a J-beta primer mix. TCRdb redid the calling of the 5' RACE reads with MiXCR, one entry per CDR3 protein. The table lists 710,000 or so distinct CDR3 sequences, roughly 32% of them singletons. The specimen was blood. These receptor sequences come from a woman at least 80 years old in good health.

The chain uses TRBV12-3 or TRBV12-4 and TRBJ1-4, with D possibly matching TRBD1 (6 bases). The CDR3 contains 15 residues. The ends were cut back, 3 bases at V and 3 bases at J, with 11 bases in the middle. This CDR3 is CASSFRAGANEKLFF. The CDR3 DNA follows: TGTGCCAGCAGTTTTCGAGCAGGGGCTAATGAAAAACTGTTTTTT.

This clonotype has ten or more counts. V is TRBV5-1 and J is TRBJ1-5, with no clear D. Germline V gene sequence: CDR1 SGHRS, CDR2 YFSETQ. This CDR3 contains 15 residues. Trimming shortened V by 1 base and J by 0 bases, and 8 bases separated the two germline ends. The CDR3 coding sequence is TGCGCCAGCAGCTTGTTTGCAGGTAGCAATCAGCCCCAGCATTTT. Translated: CASSLFAGSNQPQHF.

V and J are TRBV9 and TRBJ2-2; maybe TRBD2 (5 bases). CDR1 SGDLS and CDR2 YYNGEE come from the germline V gene. The CDR3 is made up of 14 amino acids. V lost 1 base and J 6 bases, leaving 10 bases between the germline ends. The CDR3, as DNA: TGTGCCAGCAGCGTAAGAGGGTTAGCCGGGGAGCTGTTTTTT. Residues: CASSVRGLAGELFF.

Only one count was recorded for this clonotype. The rearrangement uses TRBV30 and TRBJ1-1; D is possibly TRBD1 (6 bases). The germline V and J ends were trimmed by 7 bases and 9 bases, with 15 bases remaining between them. Looked up from germline, CDR1 is GTSNPN and CDR2 is SVGIG (reference sequence). The CDR3 is made up of 11 amino acids. As DNA, the CDR3 is TGTGCCTTTGGGGCGGGGGCAAAAGCTTTCTTT. Its protein product is CAFGAGAKAFF.

The chain carries TRBV12-3 or TRBV12-4 and TRBJ1-1; D uncertain. The V end lost 3 bases, the J end lost 3 bases, and 14 bases lay between the germline ends. The CDR3 is 15 amino acids. CDR3 region: CASSFRALGDTEAFF. The CDR3, as DNA: TGTGCCAGCAGTTTCCGAGCCCTAGGCGACACTGAAGCTTTCTTT.

This clonotype was found a few times. V usage is TRBV6-1 and J usage is TRBJ1-5; D gene ambiguous. Trimming took off 2 bases at V and 4 bases at J, with 6 bases between the two ends. The germline CDR1 and CDR2 sequences are MNHNS and SASEGT. This CDR3 is 13 amino acids long. The CDR3 sequence is CASSEQANQPQHF. As DNA, the CDR3 is TGTGCCAGCAGTGAACAGGCAAATCAGCCCCAGCATTTT.

Details on this clonotype: This clone may be a read error of a much larger clone one base away. V usage is TRBV28 and J usage is TRBJ1-2, with D perhaps matching TRBD1 (6 bases). Germline-derived CDR1 and CDR2 are MDHEN and SYDVKM. The CDR3 extends over 16 amino acids. V lost 6 bases, J lost 3 bases, and 20 bases lay in between. In DNA form, the CDR3 reads TGTGCCAGCAGCCCATCGGCGGGACAACCTGACTATGGCTACACCTTC. Its translation is CASSPSAGQPDYGYTF.

In this sample, this clonotype turned up a few times. This chain uses TRBV20-1 with TRBJ1-1, with D possibly TRBD1 on 5 matching bases. The V gene lost 2 bases and the J gene lost 7 bases, with 17 bases spanning the gap. This CDR3 comprises 14 residues. CDR1 and CDR2 from the germline V gene are DFQATT and SNEGSKA (reference sequence). CDR3 residues: CSARRDFPGGEAFF. CDR3 coding DNA: TGCAGTGCTAGAAGGGACTTCCCCGGTGGTGAAGCTTTCTTT.

This clonotype was detected ten times or more. In DNA form, the CDR3 reads TGCGCCAGCAGCTTTGCCTACCCCAAGGCAGATACGCAGTATTTT. The encoded protein is CASSFAYPKADTQYF. The chain combines TRBV5-1 with TRBJ2-3; D remains unclear. The V gene's germline CDR1 is SGHRS and CDR2 YFSETQ. V lost 2 bases and J lost 4, with 14 bases in between. The length of the CDR3 is 15 residues.

This clonotype has only a few counts. This chain joins TRBV20-1 and TRBJ2-3, with D possibly called TRBD1 or TRBD2 (6 bases each). V lost 5 bases to trimming and J lost 2 bases, with 14 bases between them. CDR1 DFQATT and CDR2 SNEGSKA come from the germline V gene (reference sequence). This CDR3 has 14 residues. For the CDR3, the DNA is TGCAGTGCTCTTGGGGGGCCGAACACAGATACGCAGTATTTT. It specifies CSALGGPNTDTQYF.

This clonotype occurred many times. The rearrangement joins TRBV2 to TRBJ1-5, with D possibly matching TRBD1 (5 bases). The germline V gene has CDR1 SNHLY and CDR2 FYNNEI. Trimming cost V 6 bases and J 5 bases, with 14 bases left between them. There are 14 residues in the CDR3. The CDR3 loop is CASRGGNYDQPQHF. The CDR3 DNA follows: TGTGCCAGCAGGGGGGGAAATTATGATCAGCCCCAGCATTTT. The variable domain in full, completed from reference TRBV2 and TRBJ1-5, reads EPEVTQTPSHQVTQMGQEVILRCVPISNHLYFYWYRQILGQKVEFLVSFYNNEISEKSEIFDDQFSVERPDGSNFTLKIRSTKLEDSAMYFCASRGGNYDQPQHFGDGTRLSIL.

For this clonotype: The junction departs from the called germline gene at one end, perhaps through a read error. J is TRBJ2-5 and V is TRBV7-2; perhaps TRBD2 as D (6 bases). The CDR3 extends over 14 amino acids. CDR1 and CDR2 from the germline V gene are SGHTA and FQGNSA. In nucleotides, the CDR3 is TGCGCCAGCAGCCCGGGGAGGCGAAAAGAGACCCAGTACTTC. Protein sequence: CASSPGRRKETQYF. Looking up the rest from reference TRBV7-2 and TRBJ2-5 gives the full variable domain: GAGVSQSPSNKVTEKGKDVELRCDPISGHTALYWYRQSLGQGLEFLIYFQGNSAPDKSGLPSDRFSAERTGGSVSTLTIQRTQQEDSAVYLCASSPGRRKETQYFGPGTRLLVL.

Worth noting for this clonotype: A much larger clone lies one base from this, so it may be a read error. The J gene is TRBJ1-1, the V gene TRBV5-1; no reliable D call. Germline CDR1 is SGHRS and CDR2 is YFSETQ. V shed 6 bases and J shed 10 bases, with 19 bases lying between them. The CDR3 has 13 amino acids. The CDR3 loop reads CASTQCSEGPAFF. Written as DNA, the CDR3 is TGCGCCAGCACCCAATGCTCGGAGGGTCCAGCTTTCTTT.

On this clonotype itself: A much larger clone lies one base from this, so it may be a read error. The chain uses TRBV6-2 or TRBV6-3 and TRBJ1-5; D unresolved. The CDR3 loop spans 13 amino acids. V lost 7 bases and J lost 4, with 11 bases in between. Germline CDR1 MNHEY, CDR2 SVGEGT. This CDR3 is CASTVRMNQPQHF. The CDR3 nucleotides are TGTGCCAGCACCGTAAGGATGAATCAGCCCCAGCATTTT.

This clonotype was counted many times. The chain employs TRBV3-1 and TRBJ2-5; D is unclear. Germline V gene sequence: CDR1 LGHDT, CDR2 YNNKEL (reference sequence). Trimming took off 7 bases at V and 4 bases at J, with 10 bases between the two ends. This CDR3 comprises 12 residues. The CDR3 reads CASTSVGETQYF. In DNA, the CDR3 is TGTGCCAGCACCTCGGTGGGAGAGACCCAGTACTTC.

The CDR3 reads CASTGHPYNTDTQYF. Here the CDR3 DNA reads TGTGCCAGCACGGGACACCCCTATAACACAGATACGCAGTATTTT. This chain connects TRBV5-4 to TRBJ2-3, with a weak D call TRBD1 (6 bases). The CDR3 loop spans 15 amino acids. V dropped 6 bases and J dropped 2 bases, with 16 bases sitting between them. Germline V lookup: CDR1 SGHNT, CDR2 YYREEE (reference sequence).

The rearrangement links TRBV10-3 to TRBJ1-1; the D gene is possibly TRBD1 (5 bases). This CDR3 comprises 12 residues. Trimming left V 8 bases short and J 3 bases short, with 10 bases between. Germline V gene sequence: CDR1 ENHRY, CDR2 SYGVKD. The CDR3 spells CAIGLTDTEAFF. DNA of the CDR3: TGTGCCATCGGTTTGACAGACACTGAAGCTTTCTTT.

This clonotype has more than one count but fewer than ten. The gene calls are TRBV28 and TRBJ1-1; D gene uncertain. In germline, CDR1 is MDHEN, CDR2 SYDVKM. The CDR3 covers 14 residues. V was cut by 5 bases and J by 10 bases, with 20 bases left in between. Here the CDR3 DNA reads TGTGCCAGCAGTGCCTCGCAGGAGAGAATGGTAGCTTTCTTT. Its translation: CASSASQERMVAFF.

The J gene is TRBJ2-7, the V gene TRBV20-1; 8 bases map to TRBD1. Germline V gives CDR1 DFQATT, CDR2 SNEGSKA (reference sequence). This CDR3 is 12 amino acids long. With V trimmed by 7 bases and J by 1 base, 3 bases remained unmatched. The CDR3 coding sequence is TGCAGTGGGACAGGGAGGTCCTACGAGCAGTACTTC. Amino acids: CSGTGRSYEQYF.

Many counts were recorded for this clonotype. V and J are TRBV28 and TRBJ1-2, with TRBD1 matching over 8 bases. The CDR3 contains 12 residues. V was pared by 11 bases and J by 4 bases, with 6 bases of the junction left unmatched. Per germline, CDR1 MDHEN and CDR2 SYDVKM. The CDR3, as DNA: TGTGCCGCAGGGACAGGCCTCTATGGCTACACCTTC. Translation: CAAGTGLYGYTF.